Listed below are T cell receptor beta chains from one sample, sequenced in a study of cytomegalovirus exposure and HLA in healthy donors. The assay was immunoSEQ multiplex PCR, and TCRdb's table has in-frame clones only and misses some. This table has 200,000 or so clones, around 81% appearing once. Material: PBMCs. The source of these receptors is a woman in her late teens or twenties in good health and CMV-seropositive. Both conserved end residues are part of each CDR3. The D gene is left open where the match is weak.

TRBJ2-3 | - | TRBV28 | CASSFRSGVGTQYF | TGTGCCAGCAGTTTCAGATCGGGGGTTGGTACGCAGTATTTT
TRBJ2-7 | TRBD1 | TRBV5-6 | CASSLDRGWGQYF | TGTGCCAGCAGCTTGGACAGGGGTTGGGGGCAGTACTTC
TRBJ2-1 | TRBD2 | TRBV7-3 | CASSLTSGGASNEQFF | TGTGCCAGCAGCTTAACTAGCGGGGGGGCGTCGAATGAGCAGTTCTTC
TRBJ2-2 | - | TRBV5-1 | CASSLLSGRTGELFF | TGCGCCAGCAGCTTGTTATCGGGGAGGACCGGGGAGCTGTTTTTT
TRBJ1-1 | - | TRBV19 | CASNRGGVTEAFF | TGTGCCAGTAATAGAGGGGGGGTCACTGAAGCTTTCTTT
TRBJ1-2 | TRBD1 | TRBV2 | CASNRQGGYGYTF | TGTGCCAGCAATAGACAGGGGGGCTATGGCTACACCTTC
TRBJ2-1 | TRBD2 | TRBV10-3 | CAISVTSGGYNEQFF | TGTGCCATCAGTGTAACTAGCGGGGGGTACAATGAGCAGTTCTTC
TRBJ1-2 | TRBD1 | TRBV29-1 | CSENSPDRVRGYGYTF | TGCAGCGAAAATTCCCCGGACAGGGTACGGGGCTATGGCTACACCTTC
TRBJ1-1 | - | TRBV9 | CASSVAQGWNTEAFF | TGTGCCAGCAGCGTAGCGCAGGGGTGGAACACTGAAGCTTTCTTT
TRBJ1-5 | - | TRBV19 | CASSSGDQPQHF | TGTGCCAGTAGTAGCGGGGATCAGCCCCAGCATTTT